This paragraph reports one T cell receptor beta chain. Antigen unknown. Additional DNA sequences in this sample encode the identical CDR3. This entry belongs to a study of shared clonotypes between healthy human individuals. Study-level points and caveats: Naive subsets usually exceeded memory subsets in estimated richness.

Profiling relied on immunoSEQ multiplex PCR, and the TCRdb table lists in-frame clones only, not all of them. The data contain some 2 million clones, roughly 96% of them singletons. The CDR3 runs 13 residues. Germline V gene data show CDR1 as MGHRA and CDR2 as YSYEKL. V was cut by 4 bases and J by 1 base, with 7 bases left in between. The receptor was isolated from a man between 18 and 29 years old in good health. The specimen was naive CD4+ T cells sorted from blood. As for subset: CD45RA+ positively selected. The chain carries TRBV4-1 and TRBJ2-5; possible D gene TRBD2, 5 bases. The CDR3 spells CASSLGSQETQYF. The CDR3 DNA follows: TGCGCCAGCAGCCTAGGGAGCCAAGAGACCCAGTACTTC.